Given below is one T cell receptor (beta chain) in context. The target antigen is unknown. This could be a read error, since a much larger clone is one nucleotide away. These data originate in a study of T cell repertoires in aging, cancer and after chemotherapy. Findings and limits, study-wide: Untreated cancer patients had significantly lower blood TCR diversity than age-matched healthy donors.

Multiplex touch-down PCR with TRB-A/B primers amplified rearranged V-D-J TRB sequences. Using its own MiXCR run on the multiplex PCR reads, TCRdb lists one record per CDR3 protein. This sample has more than 6,500 distinct CDR3 sequences; roughly 22% occur once, and the top ten carry approximately 8.8%. TCR beta rearrangements were amplified from peripheral blood genomic DNA. Germline-derived CDR1 and CDR2 are SGHKS and YYEKEE (reference sequence). The CDR3 is 14 residues long. Sequenced: blood. This chain links TRBV5-5 with TRBJ2-1; D not certain. The sequence came from a human donor with a blood cancer. The CDR3: CASSVIQSFGEQLF. The CDR3 region has the DNA TGTGCCAGCAGCGTGATACAGTCATTCGGTGAGCAGTTGTTC.